Presented here are 13 T cell receptor beta chains from one specimen sequenced in a study of blood T cells in healthy people across ages. Together with a sample-barcoded 5' primer, a J-beta primer mix was included in a second PCR lasting roughly 7 to 11 cycles. TCRdb reprocessed the 5' RACE reads with MiXCR, giving one entry per CDR3 protein. The sample includes under 1,000,000 distinct CDR3 sequences, about 46% seen only once; the top ten take about a sixth. The sequenced sample consisted of blood. The receptor source for this set is a man at least 80 years old in good health.

This clonotype was counted a few times. V usage is TRBV4-3 and J usage is TRBJ2-3, with D possibly called TRBD1 or TRBD2 (5 bases each). With 1 base removed from V and 4 bases from J, the gap between germline ends came to 15 bases. There are 16 residues in the CDR3. Germline V gene sequence: CDR1 LGHNA, CDR2 YSLEER. CDR3 DNA: TGCGCCAGCAGCCAAGGAGCGCGACGGGGCTCAGATACGCAGTATTTT. Translation gives CASSQGARRGSDTQYF.

This sequence joins TRBV20-1 and TRBJ1-1; D is perhaps TRBD1 (5 bases). The germline gives CDR1 DFQATT, CDR2 SNEGSKA (reference sequence). V lost 3 bases and J lost 0, with 11 bases in between. There are 14 residues in the CDR3. The CDR3 loop reads CSASTGYMNTEAFF. In DNA, the CDR3 is TGCAGTGCTAGTACAGGTTACATGAACACTGAAGCTTTCTTT.

V gene TRBV7-2 combines with J gene TRBJ1-2; TRBD1 is a possible D gene (6 bases). Trimming pared 0 bases from V and 5 bases from J, leaving 10 bases between. The CDR3 length is 14 residues. The germline CDR1 and CDR2 sequences are SGHTA and FQGNSA. CDR3 protein: CASSLAIRGYGYTF. The CDR3 DNA follows: TGTGCCAGCAGCTTAGCGATCAGGGGATATGGCTACACCTTC.

The chain recombines TRBV3-1 with TRBJ2-1, with a tentative D call TRBD2 (6 bases). The CDR3 extends over 15 amino acids. Germline CDR1 LGHDT, CDR2 YNNKEL (reference sequence). Trimming left V 5 bases short and J 4 bases short, with 15 bases between. CDR3 coding DNA: TGTGCCAGCAGCGCAGATCGGGACTCTTACAATGAGCAGTTCTTC. This codes for CASSADRDSYNEQFF.

The rearrangement links TRBV29-1 to TRBJ1-1; D is perhaps TRBD1 (5 bases). Germline-derived CDR1 and CDR2 are SQVTM and ANQGSEA. CDR3 length equals 14 residues. V shed 4 bases and J shed 4 bases, with 16 bases lying between them. The CDR3 nucleotides read TGCAGCGTTGGTCGTGGGGCCAAGAGCACTGAAGCTTTCTTT. This sequence encodes CSVGRGAKSTEAFF.

This clonotype has just a few counts. The CDR3 DNA reads as TGCAGTGCTAGGCCTACCGGACAGGGAGGTCAGCCCCAGCATTTT. Translated, it gives CSARPTGQGGQPQHF. The chain uses TRBV20-1 and TRBJ1-5; 8 nucleotides match TRBD1. The CDR3 consists of 15 residues. Germline V gives CDR1 DFQATT, CDR2 SNEGSKA (reference sequence). Trimming took 3 bases from V and 6 from J; bases not matched to a gene: 10.

This clonotype was seen just once. This chain connects TRBV24-1 to TRBJ2-1; weak D call: TRBD2 (6 bases). This CDR3 comprises 15 residues. V lost 5 bases and J 9 bases, leaving 19 bases between the germline ends. The germline CDR1 and CDR2 sequences are KGHDR and SFDVKD. Written as DNA, the CDR3 is TGTGCCACCAGTGGTCCGGGACTCCCGCTGGGTGAGCAGTTCTTC. It translates to CATSGPGLPLGEQFF.

The gene calls are TRBV12-3 or TRBV12-4 and TRBJ2-5; possible D gene TRBD2, 7 bases. Trimming shortened V by 2 bases and J by 4 bases, and 17 bases separated the two germline ends. The CDR3 spans 16 residues. CDR3 region: CASSLRGRGIRETQYF. The CDR3 coding sequence is TGTGCCAGCAGTTTAAGAGGGAGGGGGATTAGAGAGACCCAGTACTTC.

This clonotype appeared a few times. The junction differs from germline at one of its ends, possibly a read error. The chain combines TRBV5-1 with TRBJ2-5; D ambiguous. There are 12 residues in the CDR3. Germline V gives CDR1 SGHRS, CDR2 YFSETQ. CDR3 in amino acids: CASSQVQETQYF. Written as DNA, the CDR3 is TGTGCCAGCAGCCAAGTTCAAGAGACCCAGTACTTC.

In this sample, this clonotype turned up once. Compared with germline, one end of the junction differs, possibly owing to a read error. The J gene is TRBJ2-1, the V gene TRBV14; D is ambiguous. The germline CDR1 and CDR2 sequences are SGHDN and FVKESK. The CDR3 has 12 residues. The CDR3 region has the DNA TGTGCCGGCAGCCAAGTTAGTAATGAGCAGTTCTTC. It specifies CAGSQVSNEQFF.

This clonotype turned up a few times. The chain recombines TRBV27 with TRBJ2-7; D ambiguous. The V end was cut by 6 bases, the J end by 3 bases, with 15 bases between. This CDR3 region has 14 residues. Germline V gene lookup returns CDR1 MNHEY and CDR2 SMNVEV (reference sequence). DNA of the CDR3: TGTGCCAGCAGCGACAACCCCGTTTACTACGAGCAGTACTTC. Amino acid sequence: CASSDNPVYYEQYF.

This sequence joins TRBV14 and TRBJ1-4, with D uncertain. Germline lookup yields CDR1 SGHDN and CDR2 FVKESK. Trimming shortened V by 2 bases and J by 8 bases, and 9 bases separated the two germline ends. The CDR3 has 13 residues. The CDR3 loop is CASSQRLWEKLFF. The CDR3 DNA reads as TGTGCCAGCAGCCAAAGATTGTGGGAAAAACTGTTTTTT.

This sequence joins TRBV7-6 and TRBJ2-4; 13 nucleotides match TRBD2. The J call may be faulty, since TRBJ2-7 better matches the DNA end. The germline V gene encodes CDR1 SGHVS and CDR2 FNYEAQ. The CDR3 contains 18 residues. CDR3 DNA: TGTGCCAGCAGCCCCCGCAAGTGGACTAGCGGGGGCAGGGACGAGCAGTACTTC. Protein: CASSPRKWTSGGRDEQYF.